This record concerns one TCR beta chain sequence. Its target is unknown. The extraction recovered at least 5.5 micrograms of total RNA per sample. The sample originates from a study of blood T cells in healthy people across ages. Study-wide results and limits: A strong correlation between TCR beta diversity and naive T cell percentage was seen. Observed TCR beta diversity per million T cells went down as age went up. This fall followed a roughly linear course with age.

Next came a second PCR, run for about 6 to 12 cycles, which used a sample-barcoded 5' primer along with a J-beta primer mix. Each cDNA was tagged by a template-switch adaptor containing 12 random nucleotides. TCRdb processed the 5' RACE reads anew with MiXCR; each CDR3 protein has one entry. The sample includes 1.5 million to 2 million distinct CDR3 sequences, about 31% of them seen just once. This CDR3 spans 14 amino acids. V was shortened by 6 bases and J by 5 bases, with 15 bases between the two germline ends. The material sequenced was blood. This chain connects TRBV12-3 or TRBV12-4 to TRBJ2-3, with D perhaps TRBD1 or TRBD2 (6 bases each). The TCR sequence derives from a woman aged 25 to 39 in good health. The CDR3 sequence: CASSARGQVDTQYF. DNA for the CDR3: TGTGCCAGCAGCGCACGGGGGCAAGTAGATACGCAGTATTTT.